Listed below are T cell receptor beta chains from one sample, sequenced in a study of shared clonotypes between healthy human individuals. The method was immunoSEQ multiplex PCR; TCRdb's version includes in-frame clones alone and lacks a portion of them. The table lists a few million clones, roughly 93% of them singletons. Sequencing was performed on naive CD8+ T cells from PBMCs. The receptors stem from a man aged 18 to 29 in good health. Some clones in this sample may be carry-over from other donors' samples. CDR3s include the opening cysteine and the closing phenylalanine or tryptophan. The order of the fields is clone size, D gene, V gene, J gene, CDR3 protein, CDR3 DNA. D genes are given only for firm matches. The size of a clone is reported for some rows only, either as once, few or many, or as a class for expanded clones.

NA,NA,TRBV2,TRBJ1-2,CASSGDMGATNYGYTF,TGTGCCAGCAGTGGGGATATGGGGGCCACTAACTATGGCTACACCTTC
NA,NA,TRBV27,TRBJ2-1,CASSSGASGDEQFF,TGTGCCAGCAGTTCCGGGGCCTCCGGCGATGAGCAGTTCTTC
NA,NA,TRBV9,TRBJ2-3,CASSVPRSGSTDTQYF,TGTGCCAGCAGCGTACCTCGTTCAGGGAGCACAGATACGCAGTATTTT
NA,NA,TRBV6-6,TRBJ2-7,CASSYPVLEGYEQYF,TGTGCCAGCAGTTACCCTGTCCTCGAGGGCTACGAGCAGTACTTC
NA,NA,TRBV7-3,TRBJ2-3,CASSLSALATAQYF,TGTGCCAGCAGCTTATCGGCCTTGGCCACTGCGCAGTATTTT
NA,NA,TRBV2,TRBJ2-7,CASSEGGIPYEQYF,TGTGCCAGCAGTGAAGGGGGGATACCCTACGAGCAGTACTTC
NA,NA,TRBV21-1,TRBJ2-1,CASSSLWVEGDEQFF,TGTGCCAGCAGCTCCCTCTGGGTAGAGGGCGATGAGCAGTTCTTC
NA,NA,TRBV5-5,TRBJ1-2,CASSLDMDRFRPKQGYGYTF,TGTGCCAGCAGCCTGGATATGGACAGATTCCGTCCCAAGCAGGGTTATGGCTACACCTTC
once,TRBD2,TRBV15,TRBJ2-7,CATTRAGGPDEQYF,TGTGCCACCACCCGAGCGGGAGGGCCTGACGAGCAGTACTTC
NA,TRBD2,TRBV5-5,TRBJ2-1,CASSLGVGLAGEQFF,TGTGCCAGCAGCTTGGGAGTAGGACTAGCAGGGGAGCAGTTCTTC
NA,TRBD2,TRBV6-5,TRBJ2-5,CASSNTGRQETQYF,TGTGCCAGCAGTAACACCGGGAGGCAAGAGACCCAGTACTTC
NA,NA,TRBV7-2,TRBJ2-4,CASSFKGVANIQYF,TGTGCCAGCAGCTTTAAAGGAGTTGCCAACATTCAGTACTTC
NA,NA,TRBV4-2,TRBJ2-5,CASSQEGGGEPQETQYF,TGTGCCAGCAGCCAAGAGGGCGGAGGCGAGCCCCAAGAGACCCAGTACTTC
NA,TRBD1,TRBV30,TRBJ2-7,CAWRQGTYEQYF,TGTGCCTGGAGACAGGGGACCTACGAGCAGTACTTC
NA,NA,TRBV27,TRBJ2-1,CASSLSREYNEQFF,TGTGCCAGCAGTTTATCCAGAGAATACAATGAGCAGTTCTTC
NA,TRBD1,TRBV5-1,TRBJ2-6,CASSLGTGRGNVLTF,TGCGCCAGCAGCTTGGGGACAGGGCGGGGCAACGTCCTGACTTTC
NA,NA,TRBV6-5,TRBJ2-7,CASSYSGDGEQYF,TGTGCCAGCAGTTACTCAGGGGATGGCGAGCAGTACTTC
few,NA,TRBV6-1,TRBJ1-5,CASSETPGPNQPQHF,TGTGCCAGCAGTGAGACACCGGGACCCAATCAGCCCCAGCATTTT